One and the same sample provided the 23 T cell receptor beta chains below, sequenced in a study of spatial heterogeneity in lung cancer. Time point indicated: sample taken at primary tumor resection. Researchers sequenced whole RNA taken from tumor, nontumor lung or frozen PBMC without sorting. TCRdb passed the 5' RACE reads through MiXCR, listing each CDR3 protein once. The table includes about 36,000 distinct CDR3 sequences, 4% to 6% detected once. The specimen was PBMCs, collected at surgery. The receptors were gathered from a female donor with early-stage non-small cell lung cancer.

In this sample, this clonotype turned up many times. V and J are TRBV2 and TRBJ2-2; D is ambiguous. Trimming took 2 bases from V and 3 from J, leaving 10 bases between them. This CDR3 contains 15 residues. Germline values: CDR1 SNHLY, CDR2 FYNNEI. CDR3 region: CASSERSDYTGELFF. CDR3 bases: TGTGCCAGCAGTGAAAGGTCTGACTACACCGGGGAGCTGTTTTTT.

The V gene is TRBV15, the J gene TRBJ1-1; D remains unclear. Germline V gives CDR1 LNHNV, CDR2 YYDKDF (reference sequence). V shed 5 bases and J shed 0 bases, with 7 bases lying between them. This CDR3 region has 13 residues. The CDR3 region is CATSHSMNTEAFF. As DNA, the CDR3 is TGTGCCACCAGCCACAGTATGAACACTGAAGCTTTCTTT.

This clonotype has ten or more counts. V usage is TRBV9 and J usage is TRBJ2-3, with a possible D match to TRBD2 (6 bases). The CDR3 is 16 amino acids. Germline loops: CDR1 SGDLS, CDR2 YYNGEE. V lost 3 bases to trimming and J lost 3 bases, with 17 bases between them. CDR3 region: CASSAGGRLGTDTQYF. CDR3 DNA sequence: TGTGCCAGCAGCGCGGGCGGGCGACTAGGAACAGATACGCAGTATTTT.

This clonotype was seen repeatedly, ten times or more. The rearrangement uses TRBV7-9 and TRBJ2-1; D is unclear. This CDR3 region has 17 residues. V was pared by 5 bases and J by 0 bases, with 17 bases between. Germline assignment: CDR1 SEHNR and CDR2 FQNEAQ (reference sequence). DNA of the CDR3: TGTGCCAGCAGCCCCCCCCCGAGGCTAAGCTCCTACAATGAGCAGTTCTTC. It yields the protein CASSPPPRLSSYNEQFF.

This clonotype was picked up a small number of times. The chain is built from TRBV7-9 and TRBJ1-2; no clear D gene. Trimming stripped 5 bases from V and 5 bases from J, with 6 bases between. The CDR3 consists of 11 residues. Germline V gene lookup returns CDR1 SEHNR and CDR2 FQNEAQ (reference sequence). The CDR3 nucleotides read TGTGCCAGCAGCGTGGGTTATGGCTACACCTTC. This encodes CASSVGYGYTF.

Many counts were recorded for this clonotype. The chain is built from TRBV24-1 and TRBJ2-7, with TRBD1 matching 8 bases. The CDR3 sequence is 16 residues long. CDR1 KGHDR and CDR2 SFDVKD come from the germline V gene. Trimming cost V 5 bases and J 0 bases; bases outside gene matches: 8. The CDR3 nucleotides read TGTGCCACCAGTGGACCCGGGACAGGATACTCCTACGAGCAGTACTTC. This sequence encodes CATSGPGTGYSYEQYF.

This clonotype was detected ten times or more. Written as DNA, the CDR3 is TGTGCCAGCAGCTTGTTCGGGGCAGGTTCCTACGAGCAGTACTTC. The encoded protein is CASSLFGAGSYEQYF. The rearrangement uses TRBV5-6 and TRBJ2-7; either TRBD1 or TRBD2 may supply D (5 bases each). CDR1 and CDR2 from the germline V gene are SGHDT and YYEEEE. The CDR3 has 15 residues. V lost 1 base and J lost 1, with 12 bases in between.

This clonotype was counted between two and nine times. The chain uses TRBV6-1 and TRBJ2-1, with TRBD1 matching 10 bases. Germline values: CDR1 MNHNS, CDR2 SASEGT. This CDR3 has 15 amino acids. V lost 6 bases, J lost 1 base, and 3 bases stayed unmatched. The CDR3 protein is CASRGQGISYNEQFF. Written as DNA, the CDR3 is TGTGCCAGCAGGGGACAGGGGATATCCTACAATGAGCAGTTCTTC.

This clonotype has a count of ten or more. V gene TRBV7-9 combines with J gene TRBJ1-1; TRBD1 is a possible D gene (6 bases). V was shortened by 1 base and J by 10 bases, with 13 bases between the two germline ends. The V gene's germline CDR1 is SEHNR and CDR2 FQNEAQ (reference sequence). CDR3 size: 13 residues. The CDR3 loop reads CASSLDHGGGAFF. CDR3 in DNA: TGTGCCAGCAGCTTAGATCATGGAGGGGGAGCTTTCTTT. Supplemented by reference TRBV7-9 and TRBJ1-1, the full variable domain reads DTGVSQNPRHKITKRGQNVTFRCDPISEHNRLYWYRQTLGQGPEFLTYFQNEAQLEKSRLLSDRFSAERPKGSFSTLEIQRTEQGDSAMYLCASSLDHGGGAFFGQGTRLTVV.

The table lists this clonotype with many counts. The genes are TRBV7-2 and TRBJ2-5, with D perhaps TRBD1 (5 bases). The germline gives CDR1 SGHTA, CDR2 FQGNSA. The CDR3 is made up of 15 amino acids. The V end was cut by 7 bases, the J end by 4 bases, with 19 bases between. In nucleotides, the CDR3 is TGTGCCAGCACCATCCGCAGACAGACCAGAGAGACCCAGTACTTC. It codes for CASTIRRQTRETQYF. The full variable domain, in which reference TRBV7-2 and TRBJ2-5 provide the parts outside the CDR3, is GAGVSQSPSNKVTEKGKDVELRCDPISGHTALYWYRQSLGQGLEFLIYFQGNSAPDKSGLPSDRFSAERTGGSVSTLTIQRTQQEDSAVYLCASTIRRQTRETQYFGPGTRLLVL.

This clonotype was picked up many times. The J gene is TRBJ2-1, the V gene TRBV29-1, with 7 bases aligning to TRBD2. The germline V gene has CDR1 SQVTM and CDR2 ANQGSEA. This CDR3 comprises 15 residues. The CDR3 nucleotides read TGCAGTTCCGCGGGGGACCACAGCTCCTACAATGAGCAGTTCTTC. Translating it yields CSSAGDHSSYNEQFF.

The chain links TRBV24-1 to TRBJ2-5; D might be TRBD1 (6 bases). Germline V gene lookup returns CDR1 KGHDR and CDR2 SFDVKD. The CDR3 has 13 amino acids. Trimming left V 5 bases short and J 4 bases short, with 10 bases between. Written as DNA, the CDR3 is TGTGCCACCAGTGTTGGGGGCGTAGAGACCCAGTACTTC. Encoded protein: CATSVGGVETQYF.

The chain employs TRBV7-2 and TRBJ2-7; perhaps TRBD1 as D (5 bases). V lost 4 bases, J lost 3 bases, and 16 bases lay in between. The CDR3 runs 15 residues. The germline V gene has CDR1 SGHTA and CDR2 FQGNSA. CDR3 coding DNA: TGTGCCAGCAGCTCACACCCAGGGCCCGGCTACGAGCAGTACTTC. This translates into CASSSHPGPGYEQYF.

This clonotype was picked up many times. The chain recombines TRBV10-3 with TRBJ1-2, with D uncertain. Germline V lookup: CDR1 ENHRY, CDR2 SYGVKD. V lost 3 bases to trimming and J lost 10 bases, with 15 bases between them. The length of the CDR3 is 13 residues. The CDR3: CAISDGVGEAYTF. The CDR3 DNA sequence: TGTGCCATCAGTGACGGGGTGGGAGAGGCCTACACCTTC.

The table lists this clonotype with many counts. The chain is built from TRBV7-8 and TRBJ2-1; TRBD2 agrees at 11 bases. Trimming cost V 4 bases and J 7 bases; bases outside gene matches: 9. The CDR3 is 16 residues long. Germline V gene data show CDR1 as SGHVS and CDR2 as FQNEAQ. The CDR3 protein is CASSSIRLAGKNEQFF. CDR3 DNA: TGTGCCAGCAGCTCCATTCGACTAGCGGGAAAGAATGAGCAGTTCTTC. Variable domain in full (rest from reference TRBV7-8 and TRBJ2-1): GAGVSQSPRYKVAKRGQDVALRCDPISGHVSLFWYQQALGQGPEFLTYFQNEAQLDKSGLPSDRFFAERPEGSVSTLKIQRTQQEDSAVYLCASSSIRLAGKNEQFFGPGTRLTVL.

The table lists this clonotype with many counts. This chain joins TRBV6-6 and TRBJ1-2; 7 bases are a match to TRBD1. This CDR3 is built from 14 residues. Germline V CDR1 and CDR2: MNHNY, SVGAGI (reference sequence). Germline trimming cut 6 bases from V and 5 bases from J; bases unmatched to any gene: 9. The CDR3, as DNA: TGTGCCAGCAGCCACCTGGCAGGGGGATATGGCTACACCTTC. It codes for CASSHLAGGYGYTF.

This clonotype was picked up many times. The rearrangement links TRBV6-2 or TRBV6-3 to TRBJ2-1, with 11 bases identical to TRBD2. V shed 8 bases and J 6 bases; nucleotides not matched to a gene: 6. This CDR3 is built from 14 residues. Germline-derived CDR1 and CDR2 are MNHEY and SVGEGT. CDR3 bases: TGTGCCAGCGCCTGGCTAGCGGGAGGCAATGAGCAGTTCTTC. It codes for CASAWLAGGNEQFF.

This clonotype was seen at least ten times. This sequence joins TRBV18 and TRBJ2-3; D gene uncertain. The CDR3 runs 15 residues. Deletions cut 6 bases from V and 4 bases from J, with 17 bases between. Germline V gives CDR1 KGHSH, CDR2 LQKENI. CDR3 protein: CASSYAIVGSDTQYF. CDR3 nucleotides: TGTGCCAGCTCGTACGCTATTGTAGGGTCAGATACGCAGTATTTT.

V gene TRBV20-1 combines with J gene TRBJ1-2; TRBD1 matches at 9 bases. The CDR3 length is 14 residues. Germline lookup yields CDR1 DFQATT and CDR2 SNEGSKA (reference sequence). J was trimmed by 6 bases and V by 0 bases; bases with no gene match: 5. The CDR3 region has the DNA TGCAGTGCTAGAGACAAGGACAGGGGCGATGGCTACACCTTC. Its translation is CSARDKDRGDGYTF.

The chain links TRBV5-1 to TRBJ1-4; 7 bases are a match to TRBD1. The CDR3 loop spans 14 amino acids. J gave up 2 bases and V 4 bases, and 2 bases lay outside the gene matches. Germline-derived CDR1 and CDR2 are SGHRS and YFSETQ. The CDR3: CASSRDSTNEKLFF. The CDR3 bases are TGCGCCAGCAGCAGGGACAGTACTAATGAAAAACTGTTTTTT.

This clonotype is termed medium-sized. The V gene is TRBV12-3 or TRBV12-4, the J gene TRBJ2-1, with a possible D match to TRBD2 (6 bases). This CDR3 is 15 amino acids long. The ends were cut back, 6 bases at V and 2 bases at J, with 14 bases in the middle. The CDR3 here is CASSPGRRAYNEQFF. In DNA form, the CDR3 reads TGTGCCAGCAGCCCCGGGCGGAGGGCCTACAATGAGCAGTTCTTC.

This clonotype was seen many times. This chain links TRBV20-1 with TRBJ2-7, with 7 nucleotides matching TRBD2. With V trimmed by 5 bases and J by 3 bases, 10 bases remained unmatched. Germline CDR1 and CDR2: DFQATT and SNEGSKA (reference sequence). This CDR3 region has 14 residues. The CDR3 here is CSASQAGSFYEQYF. The DNA for the CDR3 is TGCAGTGCTTCACAAGCGGGAAGTTTCTACGAGCAGTACTTC.

This clonotype was counted at least ten times. V and J are TRBV12-3 or TRBV12-4 and TRBJ2-7; D call uncertain. V lost 5 bases and J lost 3, with 5 bases in between. The CDR3 has 11 residues. The CDR3 here is CASSQNYEQYF. For the CDR3, the DNA is TGTGCCAGCAGTCAGAACTACGAGCAGTACTTC.